Below are 6 T cell receptor beta chains sequenced from a single sample in a study of cytomegalovirus exposure and HLA in healthy donors. The PCR contained 60 Vbeta and 13 Jbeta primers. The assay was immunoSEQ multiplex PCR, and TCRdb's table has in-frame clones only and misses some. The sample lists over 75,000 clones; about nine tenths were seen once. The specimen sequenced was PBMCs. These TCRs come from a man aged 25 to 40 in good health and CMV-seropositive.

The rearrangement uses TRBV18 and TRBJ2-5, with 7 bases lining up with TRBD2. CDR1 and CDR2 (germline): KGHSH, LQKENI. V lost 0 bases and J lost 11; bases outside the gene matches: 9. The CDR3 contains 14 residues. The CDR3 loop is CASSPPERAGEQYF. CDR3 nucleotides: TGTGCCAGCTCACCACCGGAGCGGGCGGGGGAGCAGTACTTC.

The chain carries TRBV30 and TRBJ1-1; TRBD1 agrees at 7 bases. The CDR3 spans 15 residues. CDR1 and CDR2 (germline): GTSNPN, SVGIG (reference sequence). J was trimmed by 1 base and V by 0 bases; bases with no gene match: 5. The CDR3 DNA reads as TGTGCCTGGAGTGTTCCGACAGGGTGGAACACTGAAGCTTTCTTT. Its translation: CAWSVPTGWNTEAFF.

The rearrangement links TRBV9 to TRBJ2-5; 14 bases are shared with TRBD2. The CDR3 is 15 residues long. CDR1 and CDR2 (germline): SGDLS, YYNGEE. Trimming removed 3 bases from V and 4 bases from J; junction bases left unmatched: 2. DNA of the CDR3: TGTGCCAGCAGCGCAGGGACTAGCGGGAGAGAGACCCAGTACTTC. The encoded protein is CASSAGTSGRETQYF.

The V and J genes are TRBV25-1 and TRBJ2-1, with 7 bases matching TRBD1. The germline V gene encodes CDR1 MGHDK and CDR2 SYGVNS. V dropped 0 bases and J dropped 6; count of bases not matched to a gene: 5. The CDR3 extends over 15 amino acids. For the CDR3, the DNA is TGTGCCAGCAGTGAATACGGTACAGGGGTCAATGAGCAGTTCTTC. Translation gives CASSEYGTGVNEQFF.

This clone is a singleton in its sample. This chain links TRBV28 with TRBJ1-2, with D perhaps TRBD1 (6 bases). CDR1 and CDR2 from the germline V gene are MDHEN and SYDVKM. The CDR3 is made up of 14 amino acids. V was clipped by 6 bases and J by 7 bases, with 18 bases between them. The CDR3 DNA reads as TGTGCCAGCAGCCCCTTGGGTCTACAGGGTGGCTACACCTTC. Translation: CASSPLGLQGGYTF.

This chain connects TRBV7-3 to TRBJ2-5; D may be TRBD2 (6 bases). This CDR3 spans 17 amino acids. The V and J ends lost 5 bases and 7 bases respectively, with 26 bases between them. Germline loops: CDR1 SGHTA, CDR2 FQGTGA. The CDR3 sequence: CASSEDPPGSYGATQYF. CDR3 coding DNA: TGTGCCAGCAGCGAAGACCCGCCCGGGAGCTACGGAGCGACCCAGTACTTC.